This T cell receptor beta chain comes out of a study of blood T cell repertoires in COVID-19. Study-wide context: Samples of COVID-19 (acute and convalescent) were obtained from the United States, Italy and Spain.

CDR3 size: 16 residues. Germline CDR1 is PRHDT and CDR2 is FYEKMQ (reference sequence). V was cut by 0 bases and J by 7 bases, with 15 bases left in between. In the study's own analysis: Amplification with reference gene primers provided the estimates of nucleated cell counts. The assay was immunoSEQ multiplex PCR, and TCRdb's table has in-frame clones only and misses some. From that table come the V and J calls and clone size; the DNA was used to work out D and trimming. The sample lists approximately 300,000 clones; 85% to 90% were seen once. Among Cohort 3 donors, those recovered had two negative PCRs, clearance, or symptom resolution.

What was sequenced was PBMCs or T cells enriched from blood (not recorded which). V gene TRBV13 combines with J gene TRBJ2-2; D possibly corresponds to TRBD1 (6 bases). This receptor was identified in a woman aged 30 to 39 who had recovered from COVID-19. CDR3 residues: CASSLGGTPRGGELFF. CDR3 bases: TGTGCCAGCAGCTTAGGGGGGACACCTCGGGGCGGGGAGCTGTTTTTT.